This TCR beta chain was sequenced in a study of blood T cell repertoires in COVID-19. Study background: Material from acute and convalescent COVID-19 was sourced from the United States, Italy and Spain.

As handled by the study authors: Reference gene primers were amplified, and this amplification served to estimate nucleated cell counts. Using immunoSEQ multiplex PCR, the repertoire was profiled, and TCRdb retains in-frame clones only, with some absent. V, J and clone size derive from that table, while D and trimming were established from the DNA sequence. The sample yields about 170,000 clones, 80% to 85% seen once. Trimming took 1 base from V and 11 from J; bases not matched to a gene: 4. The CDR3 consists of 12 residues. Germline V gives CDR1 MNHNS, CDR2 SASEGT. Sample: peripheral blood. The V and J genes are TRBV6-1 and TRBJ1-2; 7 bases map to TRBD1. The origin of this receptor is a human donor with acute or convalescent COVID-19. The donor label of this sample is uncertain. The CDR3: CASSEEAGGYTF. The CDR3 DNA is TGTGCCAGCAGTGAAGAGGCAGGGGGTTACACCTTC.